This T cell receptor (beta chain) was recovered during a study of long-term antiretroviral therapy in people with HIV. Germline assignment: CDR1 LGHNA and CDR2 YNFKEQ. The CDR3 is made up of 17 amino acids. Trimming left V 1 base short and J 0 bases short, with 13 bases between. Sequencing relied on immunoSEQ assay v3.0, run at survey level. Method: immunoSEQ multiplex PCR; TCRdb's copy keeps in-frame clones and lacks some. In the table there are about 39,000 clones, approximately 87% of which are singletons. V usage is TRBV4-2 and J usage is TRBJ2-1; D is undetermined. The source material was unsorted PBMCs, sampled 1.2 years after starting antiretroviral therapy. The receptor comes from a woman in her forties or fifties with HIV. CDR3 sequence: CASSQVRLDLSYNEQFF. The DNA for the CDR3 is TGTGCCAGCAGCCAAGTACGATTAGATCTCTCCTACAATGAGCAGTTCTTC.